These 8 T cell receptor beta chains share one sample of origin, sequenced in a study of blood T cell repertoires in COVID-19. Measured with immunoSEQ multiplex PCR; TCRdb has only the in-frame clones, and not every one. The table has almost 200,000 clones, just under 85% seen once. The material sequenced was peripheral blood. The receptors shown here come from a man in his 60s with COVID-19, enrolled during active disease.

This clone was counted once. This chain links TRBV10-1 with TRBJ2-7; 7 bases are a match to TRBD1. With V trimmed by 5 bases and J by 6 bases, 4 bases remained unmatched. The CDR3 loop spans 12 amino acids. Per germline, CDR1 WNHNN and CDR2 SYGVQD (reference sequence). The CDR3 nucleotides read TGCGCCAGCAGTCCGACAGGGTCCGAGCAGTACTTC. Its protein is CASSPTGSEQYF.

This clone has more than one count but fewer than ten. This chain joins TRBV19 and TRBJ1-5; D perhaps matches TRBD1 (6 bases). The CDR3 is made up of 14 amino acids. Germline CDR1 is LNHDA and CDR2 is SQIVND (reference sequence). V was shortened by 6 bases and J by 5 bases, with 14 bases between the two germline ends. The CDR3 bases are TGTGCCAGTAGCGGGGGGGGCGAATATCAGCCCCAGCATTTT. It specifies CASSGGGEYQPQHF.

This chain joins TRBV7-3 and TRBJ2-5, with D maybe TRBD2 (6 bases). V was cut by 4 bases and J by 9 bases, with 18 bases left in between. CDR1 is SGHTA, CDR2 FQGTGA, per germline. This CDR3 comprises 14 residues. CDR3 amino acids: CASSYGGEREAQYF. CDR3 bases: TGTGCCAGCAGCTACGGGGGAGAGCGTGAGGCCCAGTACTTC.

The V call is TRBV14, the J call TRBJ1-2; TRBD1 matches at 8 bases. Germline V lookup: CDR1 SGHDN, CDR2 FVKESK. The CDR3 length is 12 residues. CDR3 sequence reads: CVYRQGTGGYTF. CDR3 sequence (DNA): TGTGTCTACAGACAGGGGACGGGTGGCTACACCTTC.

This clone has a single count. The chain employs TRBV30 and TRBJ1-5, with D maybe TRBD1 (5 bases). Trimming cost V 0 bases and J 10 bases, with 10 bases left between them. The CDR3 contains 12 residues. Germline CDR1 and CDR2: GTSNPN and SVGIG (reference sequence). The CDR3 protein is CAWSVPGGPQHF. The CDR3 DNA reads TGTGCCTGGAGTGTACCCGGGGGACCCCAGCATTTT.

The rearrangement uses TRBV4-2 and TRBJ2-5; D might be TRBD1 (5 bases). CDR3 length equals 14 residues. The germline CDR1 and CDR2 sequences are LGHNA and YNFKEQ. Trimming stripped 0 bases from V and 5 bases from J, with 10 bases between. Written as DNA, the CDR3 is TGTGCCAGCAGCCAAGACAGGGTGAGGGAGACCCAGTACTTC. This codes for CASSQDRVRETQYF.

The chain carries TRBV30 and TRBJ2-3, with D possibly TRBD2 on 5 matching bases. V was shortened by 0 bases and J by 5 bases, with 6 bases between the two germline ends. The CDR3 is 12 residues long. The germline V gene has CDR1 GTSNPN and CDR2 SVGIG (reference sequence). The CDR3 here is CAWSVRGDTQYF. DNA for the CDR3: TGTGCCTGGAGTGTACGGGGAGATACGCAGTATTTT.

The table lists this clone with a few counts. This chain uses TRBV30 with TRBJ1-6, with 10 bases aligning to TRBD1. Germline values: CDR1 GTSNPN, CDR2 SVGIG (reference sequence). J was trimmed by 6 bases and V by 2 bases; bases with no gene match: 7. This CDR3 is built from 16 residues. The CDR3 DNA reads as TGTGCCTGGAGTTTACGGACAGGGGGGTTTAATTCACCCCTCCACTTT. Translating it yields CAWSLRTGGFNSPLHF.